This TCR beta chain was observed in a study of glioma-infiltrating T cells after dendritic cell vaccination. Trimming cost V 4 bases and J 4 bases; bases outside gene matches: 6. This CDR3 is 16 amino acids long. Germline V CDR1 and CDR2: MGHRA, YSYEKL. TCRdb's copy holds only in-frame clones and misses some; the assay was immunoSEQ multiplex PCR. The sample records approximately 84,000 clones, under 90% being singletons. This receptor was taken from a human donor with glioblastoma. The specimen comprised blood, sampled before dendritic cell vaccination. The J gene is TRBJ2-6, the V gene TRBV4-1; 8 bases are a match to TRBD1. CDR3: CASSPPRGLGANVLTF. CDR3 nucleotides: TGCGCCAGCAGCCCCCCCAGGGGGCTAGGGGCCAACGTCCTGACTTTC.